The 29 T cell receptor beta chains reported below all come from one sample, sequenced in a study of blood T cell repertoires in COVID-19. Some clones are missing from TCRdb's copy, which holds only in-frame ones; the method was immunoSEQ multiplex PCR. Of 150,000 to 200,000 clones listed, approximately 86% are singletons. Sequencing used peripheral blood. These TCRs come from a man aged 45-65 years with active or convalescent COVID-19.

The chain uses TRBV3-1 (or the pseudogene TRBV3-2) and TRBJ2-7, with D unresolved. The CDR3 totals 12 residues. The V gene's germline CDR1 is LGHDT and CDR2 YNNKEL (reference sequence). The germline V and J ends were trimmed by 4 bases and 2 bases, with 6 bases remaining between them. CDR3 nucleotides: TGTGCCAGCAGCCCGAGCACCTACGAGCAGTACTTC. Protein product: CASSPSTYEQYF.

Comments on this clone: Mismatch with germline at one junction end may stem from a read error. The chain joins TRBV6-5 to TRBJ1-2; the match to TRBD1 covers 7 bases. The CDR3 is 14 amino acids. Germline loops: CDR1 MNHEY, CDR2 SVGAGI. Here the CDR3 reads CASRAAERTGAVAF. The CDR3 DNA is TGTGCCAGCCGGGCCGCGGAAAGGACAGGAGCTGTTGCCTTC.

The chain couples TRBV3-1 (or the pseudogene TRBV3-2) to TRBJ2-1; D unresolved. Germline CDR1 and CDR2: LGHDT and YNNKEL (reference sequence). The ends were cut back, 1 base at V and 9 bases at J, with 7 bases in the middle. This CDR3 comprises 12 residues. CDR3 sequence (DNA): TGTGCCAGCAGCCAAGGACTGGGTGAGCAGTTCTTC. It is translated as CASSQGLGEQFF.

The gene calls are TRBV6-5 and TRBJ1-2, with D uncertain. From germline, CDR1 is MNHEY and CDR2 SVGAGI. Deletions cut 4 bases from V and 4 bases from J, with 10 bases between. The CDR3 sequence is 13 residues long. For the CDR3, the DNA is TGTGCCAGCAGTTCTCAGGATAGCTATGGCTACACCTTC. It specifies CASSSQDSYGYTF.

The chain uses TRBV2 and TRBJ1-6, with 8 positions matching TRBD1. The germline gives CDR1 SNHLY, CDR2 FYNNEI. The trim removed 10 bases at V and 11 bases at J, leaving 4 bases unmatched. The length of the CDR3 is 11 residues. The CDR3 reads CATRGQAPLHF. CDR3 coding DNA: TGTGCCACCCGGGGACAGGCACCCCTCCACTTT.

The chain is built from TRBV5-5 and TRBJ1-5, with TRBD1 identical over 10 bases. The CDR3 consists of 16 residues. Trimming took 5 bases from V and 4 from J; bases not matched to a gene: 9. Germline lookup yields CDR1 SGHKS and CDR2 YYEKEE (reference sequence). CDR3 region: CASSTIPGQGNQPQHF. CDR3 bases: TGTGCCAGCAGTACTATTCCGGGACAGGGGAATCAGCCCCAGCATTTT.

The chain links TRBV14 to TRBJ1-1; D is undetermined. CDR1 and CDR2 from the germline V gene are SGHDN and FVKESK. The CDR3 is 15 residues long. V was shortened by 4 bases and J by 0 bases, with 12 bases between the two germline ends. The CDR3, as DNA: TGTGCCAGCAGCCTGGCCCCCAACATGAACACTGAAGCTTTCTTT. It specifies CASSLAPNMNTEAFF.

This clone was seen ten or more times. This chain joins TRBV4-1 and TRBJ2-7; weak D call: TRBD2 (5 bases). Germline V CDR1 and CDR2: MGHRA, YSYEKL. V lost 0 bases and J lost 3, with 15 bases in between. CDR3 length equals 16 residues. CDR3 region: CASSQDPRGLSYEQYF. The CDR3 DNA reads TGCGCCAGCAGCCAAGATCCACGCGGACTTAGCTACGAGCAGTACTTC.

This clone has a handful of counts. The chain employs TRBV20-1 and TRBJ2-1; no clear D gene. Trimming pared 1 base from V and 10 bases from J, leaving 8 bases between. There are 11 residues in the CDR3. Germline lookup yields CDR1 DFQATT and CDR2 SNEGSKA (reference sequence). DNA of the CDR3: TGCAGTGCTAGAGTACTGGTAGAGCAGTTCTTC. Protein product: CSARVLVEQFF.

The chain joins TRBV29-1 to TRBJ2-5; 7 nucleotides line up with TRBD2. In germline, CDR1 is SQVTM, CDR2 ANQGSEA. CDR3 size: 15 residues. Germline trimming cut 2 bases from V and 1 base from J; bases unmatched to any gene: 7. Here the CDR3 DNA reads TGCAGCGTTGAACCTGCTAGCGGAACCCAAGAGACCCAGTACTTC. It encodes CSVEPASGTQETQYF. The full variable domain, rest sourced from reference TRBV29-1 and TRBJ2-5, is SAVISQKPSRDICQRGTSLTIQCQVDSQVTMMFWYRQQPGQSLTLIATANQGSEATYESGFVIDKFPISRPNLTFSTLTVSNMSPEDSSIYLCSVEPASGTQETQYFGPGTRLLVL.

About this clone: The junction does not match germline at one end; this may be a read error. V is TRBV6-5 and J is TRBJ1-1, with a possible D match to TRBD1 (6 bases). The CDR3 spans 14 residues. CDR1 is MNHEY and CDR2 is SVGAGI in the germline V gene. The CDR3 nucleotides read TGTGCCAGCAGTACCTTAACAGGGAACGCTGAAGCTTTCTTT. It encodes CASSTLTGNAEAFF.

The V gene is TRBV30, the J gene TRBJ2-2, with 8 bases that match TRBD2. V trimming: 1 base; J trimming: 0 bases; junction bases outside the gene matches: 7. Germline loops: CDR1 GTSNPN, CDR2 SVGIG (reference sequence). This CDR3 contains 17 residues. CDR3 bases: TGTGCCTGGAGTGAGTTTAGCGGGGCTTCGAACACCGGGGAGCTGTTTTTT. It yields the protein CAWSEFSGASNTGELFF.

This clone has a single count. J is TRBJ2-7 and V is TRBV6-5; 8 bases align to TRBD1. The germline V gene has CDR1 MNHEY and CDR2 SVGAGI. The CDR3 is 13 amino acids. V dropped 11 bases and J dropped 3; count of bases not matched to a gene: 9. The CDR3 DNA sequence: TGTGCCGGGGACAGGACGCCTTTCTACGAGCAGTACTTC. Amino acids: CAGDRTPFYEQYF.

A remark on this clone: In the same sample, other DNA sequences code for this CDR3. The chain has TRBV7-9 and TRBJ1-3; D ambiguous. The CDR3 runs to 13 residues. The V end was cut by 0 bases, the J end by 4 bases, with 4 bases between. The germline CDR1 and CDR2 sequences are SEHNR and FQNEAQ (reference sequence). The CDR3 reads CASSLAEGNTIYF. Here the CDR3 DNA reads TGTGCCAGCAGCTTAGCGGAGGGAAACACCATATATTTT.

This clone was seen once. The V call is TRBV6-5, the J call TRBJ1-5; D gene uncertain. Trimming pared 0 bases from V and 0 bases from J, leaving 6 bases between. This CDR3 spans 15 amino acids. In germline, CDR1 is MNHEY, CDR2 SVGAGI. This CDR3 is CASSYSFYSNQPQHF. In DNA form, the CDR3 reads TGTGCCAGCAGTTACTCGTTCTATAGCAATCAGCCCCAGCATTTT.

V is TRBV27 and J is TRBJ2-5, with 7 bases fitting TRBD1. Germline V gives CDR1 MNHEY, CDR2 SMNVEV (reference sequence). The CDR3 is 13 amino acids. The CDR3 DNA reads TGTTCCCAAGGGGGCAGCCCCCCCCCGACCCAGTACTTC. Translated, it gives CSQGGSPPPTQYF.

This chain links TRBV9 with TRBJ2-1; 8 bases map to TRBD1. The trim removed 0 bases at V and 4 bases at J, leaving 3 bases unmatched. The CDR3 is made up of 15 amino acids. Germline V lookup: CDR1 SGDLS, CDR2 YYNGEE. In DNA, the CDR3 is TGTGCCAGCAGCGTAGAGGGACAGGATTACAATGAGCAGTTCTTC. It translates to CASSVEGQDYNEQFF. The complete variable domain, with remaining parts taken from reference TRBV9 and TRBJ2-1, reads DSGVTQTPKHLITATGQRVTLRCSPRSGDLSVYWYQQSLDQGLQFLIQYYNGEERAKGNILERFSAQQFPDLHSELNLSSLELGDSALYFCASSVEGQDYNEQFFGPGTRLTVL.

The CDR3 sequence: CASSQDQGAYNEQFF. The CDR3 nucleotides are TGCGCCAGCAGCCAAGATCAAGGGGCGTACAATGAGCAGTTCTTC. The chain links TRBV4-3 to TRBJ2-1; possibly TRBD1 for D (5 bases). The CDR3 contains 15 residues. Germline V lookup: CDR1 LGHNA, CDR2 YSLEER. The V end was cut by 0 bases, the J end by 4 bases, with 10 bases between.

This sequence joins TRBV18 and TRBJ1-2; 9 bases are shared with TRBD1. CDR3 length: 14 residues. The J segment lost 4 bases and the V segment lost 7 bases, leaving 7 bases of the junction unmatched. Germline-derived CDR1 and CDR2 are KGHSH and LQKENI. Here the CDR3 DNA reads TGTGCCAGCTGCGAGGGACAGGGAGTCTATGGCTACACCTTC. Translating it yields CASCEGQGVYGYTF.

The rearrangement links TRBV11-3 to TRBJ2-1; TRBD2 might be the D (6 bases). Trimming took 1 base from V and 0 from J, leaving 13 bases between them. This CDR3 has 17 residues. Germline loops: CDR1 SGHNT, CDR2 YENEEA. CDR3 sequence reads: CASSLGVGGSSYNEQFF. CDR3 coding DNA: TGTGCCAGCAGCTTAGGTGTGGGAGGAAGCTCCTACAATGAGCAGTTCTTC.

The rearrangement uses TRBV4-3 and TRBJ1-1; 7 nucleotides agree with TRBD1. After removal of 4 bases from V and 0 bases from J, the junction contained 5 bases not matched to a gene. This CDR3 has 15 residues. Per germline, CDR1 LGHNA and CDR2 YSLEER. The chain's CDR3 is CASSRGQALNTEAFF. CDR3 coding DNA: TGCGCCAGCAGCCGTGGACAGGCCCTGAACACTGAAGCTTTCTTT.

This chain connects TRBV23-1 to TRBJ2-1, with D tentatively TRBD2 (6 bases). TRBV23-1 is an open reading frame, and its role is uncertain. Trimming pared 2 bases from V and 4 bases from J, leaving 12 bases between. The CDR3 spans 15 residues. The CDR3 coding sequence is TGCGCCAGCAGTCAAGTGTGGGACTTTTACAATGAGCAGTTCTTC. Encoded protein: CASSQVWDFYNEQFF.

V and J are TRBV19 and TRBJ2-2; a possible D gene is TRBD2 (6 bases). The CDR3 is 15 amino acids. Germline CDR1 LNHDA, CDR2 SQIVND (reference sequence). Trimming stripped 3 bases from V and 4 bases from J, with 12 bases between. The CDR3 protein is CASSIGAGFTGELFF. The CDR3 DNA reads TGTGCCAGTAGTATCGGGGCGGGGTTCACCGGGGAGCTGTTTTTT.

The V gene is TRBV25-1, the J gene TRBJ1-3; weak D call: TRBD1 (5 bases). Between the trimmed V and J ends, which lost 3 bases and 3 bases, there was a span of 9 bases. The germline CDR1 and CDR2 sequences are MGHDK and SYGVNS. This CDR3 is 14 amino acids long. CDR3 loop: CASSDRRVGNTIYF. Written as DNA, the CDR3 is TGTGCCAGCAGTGATCGCAGGGTTGGAAACACCATATATTTT.

The rearrangement uses TRBV5-4 and TRBJ2-1, with 10 nucleotides matching TRBD1. The germline gives CDR1 SGHNT, CDR2 YYREEE (reference sequence). The CDR3 is 17 amino acids. J lost 7 bases, V lost 0 bases, and 10 bases had no gene match. DNA for the CDR3: TGTGCCAGCAGCTTGGATCCCGACAGGGGGCTTTATAATGAGCAGTTCTTC. This gives the protein CASSLDPDRGLYNEQFF.

The J gene is TRBJ1-1, the V gene TRBV30; possibly TRBD1 for D (5 bases). The CDR3 has 13 amino acids. Trimming removed 2 bases from V and 1 base from J, with 8 bases in between. Germline CDR1 GTSNPN, CDR2 SVGIG (reference sequence). The CDR3 sequence is CAWSRQKNTEAFF. DNA for the CDR3: TGTGCCTGGAGTAGACAGAAGAACACTGAAGCTTTCTTT.

This chain links TRBV7-2 with TRBJ2-2; no definite D call. The V end lost 2 bases, the J end lost 5 bases, and 9 bases lay between the germline ends. Germline CDR1 SGHTA, CDR2 FQGNSA. The CDR3 is 14 amino acids. The CDR3 region has the DNA TGTGCCAGCAGCTTAAGAGGAGCTACCGGGGAGCTGTTTTTT. Its translation: CASSLRGATGELFF. The full variable domain, in which reference TRBV7-2 and TRBJ2-2 provide the parts outside the CDR3, is GAGVSQSPSNKVTEKGKDVELRCDPISGHTALYWYRQSLGQGLEFLIYFQGNSAPDKSGLPSDRFSAERTGGSVSTLTIQRTQQEDSAVYLCASSLRGATGELFFGEGSRLTVL.

This chain links TRBV27 with TRBJ1-5, with D perhaps TRBD1 (6 bases). CDR3 size: 14 residues. Trimming pared 6 bases from V and 3 bases from J, leaving 12 bases between. Per germline, CDR1 MNHEY and CDR2 SMNVEV (reference sequence). CDR3 loop: CASSATGFNQPQHF. In DNA form, the CDR3 reads TGTGCCAGCAGCGCGACAGGATTCAATCAGCCCCAGCATTTT.

This clone was detected once. The chain couples TRBV12-5 to TRBJ1-1, with 8 bases aligning to TRBD1. V was pared by 2 bases and J by 4 bases, with 6 bases of the junction left unmatched. From germline, CDR1 is LGHNT and CDR2 FRNRAP. This CDR3 is 15 amino acids long. The CDR3 spells CASGLPQGARTEAFF. CDR3 DNA sequence: TGTGCTAGTGGTTTGCCTCAGGGGGCGCGCACTGAAGCTTTCTTT.